A single sample is the source of the 19 T cell receptor beta chains below, sequenced in a study of T cell responses to AZD1222 COVID-19 vaccine. Using immunoSEQ multiplex PCR, the repertoire was profiled, and TCRdb retains in-frame clones only, with some absent. The sample includes 130,000 or so clones, roughly 90% of them seen just once. This specimen was peripheral blood, taken 28 days after the second AZD1222 dose. All receptors come from an adult who received the AZD1222 COVID-19 vaccine.

The chain uses TRBV7-9 and TRBJ1-1; D is perhaps TRBD1 (5 bases). This CDR3 is built from 13 residues. The germline V gene has CDR1 SEHNR and CDR2 FQNEAQ (reference sequence). Trimming took 5 bases from V and 3 from J, leaving 10 bases between them. Here the CDR3 reads CASSTRGDTEAFF. In DNA, the CDR3 is TGTGCCAGCAGCACGCGGGGGGACACTGAAGCTTTCTTT.

The rearrangement joins TRBV7-2 to TRBJ1-3, with TRBD1 as a possible D gene (6 bases). This CDR3 region has 15 residues. Looked up from germline, CDR1 is SGHTA and CDR2 is FQGNSA. With 5 bases removed from V and 4 bases from J, the gap between germline ends came to 15 bases. CDR3 DNA sequence: TGTGCCAGCAGCCCCTACAGGGATGCAGGAAACACCATATATTTT. Translated, it gives CASSPYRDAGNTIYF.

This chain connects TRBV6-6 to TRBJ1-1, with D hard to call. The CDR3 has 14 residues. V was cut by 0 bases and J by 6 bases, with 11 bases left in between. Germline CDR1 and CDR2: MNHNY and SVGAGI (reference sequence). The CDR3 reads CASSYSGMEAEAFF. The CDR3 region has the DNA TGTGCCAGCAGTTACTCCGGCATGGAGGCTGAAGCTTTCTTT.

This chain joins TRBV4-1 and TRBJ2-7, with D possibly matching TRBD1 (6 bases). V dropped 1 base and J dropped 3 bases, with 7 bases sitting between them. This CDR3 is built from 13 residues. The germline gives CDR1 MGHRA, CDR2 YSYEKL. CDR3 DNA: TGCGCCAGCAGCCAAGTAGGGGGCTACGAGCAGTACTTC. The encoded protein is CASSQVGGYEQYF.

This chain connects TRBV5-1 to TRBJ2-3; D gene ambiguous. The germline V gene encodes CDR1 SGHRS and CDR2 YFSETQ. CDR3 length: 15 residues. Trimming shortened V by 0 bases and J by 6 bases, and 14 bases separated the two germline ends. The CDR3 DNA reads as TGCGCCAGCAGCTTGGCCGGCTTTTTCCTGGATACGCAGTATTTT. Translation gives CASSLAGFFLDTQYF.

CDR3 region: CASSLEGHYNSPLHF. The CDR3 DNA reads as TGCGCCAGCAGCTTGGAGGGCCACTATAATTCACCCCTCCACTTT. The chain is built from TRBV5-1 and TRBJ1-6; no reliable D call. The V gene lost 0 bases and the J gene lost 3 bases, with 7 bases spanning the gap. The CDR3 loop spans 15 amino acids. Germline-derived CDR1 and CDR2 are SGHRS and YFSETQ.

The gene calls are TRBV5-1 and TRBJ2-7; 12 bases map to TRBD2. CDR3 length equals 14 residues. After removal of 3 bases from V and 9 bases from J, the junction contained 7 bases not matched to a gene. Germline V lookup: CDR1 SGHRS, CDR2 YFSETQ. The CDR3 DNA reads TGCGCCAGCAGCTCTAGCGGGAGGGCCGGAAGGCAGTACTTC. The encoded protein is CASSSSGRAGRQYF.

This chain joins TRBV10-3 and TRBJ2-4, with 7 positions matching TRBD2. This CDR3 contains 16 residues. The germline V gene encodes CDR1 ENHRY and CDR2 SYGVKD. With V trimmed by 3 bases and J by 2 bases, 7 bases remained unmatched. This CDR3 reads CAISEGWEGPKNIQYF. The CDR3 DNA reads as TGTGCCATCAGTGAAGGGTGGGAGGGCCCCAAAAACATTCAGTACTTC.

The chain uses TRBV11-3 and TRBJ2-1, with D uncertain. The CDR3 is 14 residues long. The V end lost 2 bases, the J end lost 1 base, and 6 bases lay between the germline ends. The germline V gene has CDR1 SGHNT and CDR2 YENEEA. CDR3 loop: CASSLRISYNEQFF. CDR3 DNA: TGTGCCAGCAGCTTAAGGATTTCCTACAATGAGCAGTTCTTC.

The V and J genes are TRBV19 and TRBJ1-3; D is uncertain. From germline, CDR1 is LNHDA and CDR2 SQIVND (reference sequence). CDR3 length: 16 amino acids. The V and J ends lost 3 bases and 4 bases respectively, with 16 bases between them. The CDR3 is CASSIGFGREGNTIYF. CDR3 DNA: TGTGCCAGTAGTATTGGTTTCGGGCGAGAGGGAAACACCATATATTTT. The whole variable domain, remainder taken from reference TRBV19 and TRBJ1-3, is DGGITQSPKYLFRKEGQNVTLSCEQNLNHDAMYWYRQDPGQGLRLIYYSQIVNDFQKGDIAEGYSVSREKKESFPLTVTSAQKNPTAFYLCASSIGFGREGNTIYFGEGSWLTVV.

This rearrangement joins TRBV27 to TRBJ1-2, with 8 bases matching TRBD1. V lost 5 bases, J lost 6 bases, and 8 bases stayed unmatched. CDR3 length: 14 amino acids. The V gene's germline CDR1 is MNHEY and CDR2 SMNVEV (reference sequence). CDR3 residues: CASSLQGAGNGYTF. For the CDR3, the DNA is TGTGCCAGCAGTCTGCAGGGGGCTGGGAATGGCTACACCTTC.

This rearrangement joins TRBV10-2 to TRBJ1-1, with D uncertain. This CDR3 has 14 residues. Between the trimmed V and J ends, which lost 0 bases and 1 base, there was a span of 6 bases. Per germline, CDR1 WSHSY and CDR2 SAAADI. The CDR3 loop is CASSESGRNTEAFF. The CDR3 DNA is TGCGCCAGCAGTGAGTCCGGGAGGAACACTGAAGCTTTCTTT.

This clone has a handful of counts. The CDR3: CASSPGLQNTEAFF. The CDR3 DNA is TGTGCCAGCTCCCCGGGACTCCAGAACACTGAAGCTTTCTTT. This chain links TRBV18 with TRBJ1-1, with a weak D call TRBD1 (5 bases). The V end lost 6 bases, the J end lost 1 base, and 12 bases lay between the germline ends. Germline CDR1 and CDR2: KGHSH and LQKENI. This CDR3 spans 14 amino acids.

CDR3 in DNA: TGTGCCAGCAGCCCCCGGGGGGGGGCGCGAAGGACCTTC. Amino acid sequence: CASSPRGGARRTF. The chain employs TRBV5-5 and TRBJ1-2, with D possibly being TRBD1 (6 bases). Germline values: CDR1 SGHKS, CDR2 YYEKEE (reference sequence). The CDR3 runs 13 residues. Trimming left V 4 bases short and J 14 bases short, with 21 bases between.

This rearrangement joins TRBV6-5 to TRBJ1-2; TRBD1 is a possible D gene (6 bases). CDR1 is MNHEY and CDR2 is SVGAGI in the germline V gene. The CDR3 is 14 residues long. The V end lost 6 bases, the J end lost 2 bases, and 13 bases lay between the germline ends. CDR3 residues: CASRAEGGNYGYTF. DNA of the CDR3: TGTGCCAGCAGAGCGGAGGGGGGAAACTATGGCTACACCTTC.

The gene calls are TRBV7-6 and TRBJ2-1; TRBD2 agrees at 10 bases. Germline-derived CDR1 and CDR2 are SGHVS and FNYEAQ. The CDR3 is 16 amino acids. J was trimmed by 2 bases and V by 2 bases; bases with no gene match: 3. CDR3 bases: TGTGCCAGCAGCTTAATTAGCGGGGGGACCTACAATGAGCAGTTCTTC. Translating gives CASSLISGGTYNEQFF.

This chain joins TRBV6-6 and TRBJ2-6, with 7 bases fitting TRBD1. J lost 0 bases, V lost 5 bases, and 10 bases had no gene match. Germline V lookup: CDR1 MNHNY, CDR2 SVGAGI (reference sequence). The CDR3 runs 18 residues. CDR3 sequence: CASSRDSGISSGANVLTF. The CDR3, as DNA: TGTGCCAGCAGTCGGGACAGCGGTATTAGCTCTGGGGCCAACGTCCTGACTTTC.

This sequence joins TRBV18 and TRBJ1-1, with D possibly being TRBD1 (6 bases). This CDR3 is 13 amino acids long. V lost 3 bases, J lost 4 bases, and 9 bases lay in between. CDR1 and CDR2 (germline): KGHSH, LQKENI. CDR3 sequence: CASSPGAGTEAFF. As DNA, the CDR3 is TGTGCCAGCTCACCGGGGGCAGGCACTGAAGCTTTCTTT.

The chain employs TRBV30 and TRBJ2-2, with a weak D call TRBD2 (6 bases). Germline CDR1 reads GTSNPN; CDR2 reads SVGIG (reference sequence). The CDR3 covers 14 residues. Trimming stripped 2 bases from V and 6 bases from J, with 13 bases between. The CDR3 sequence: CAWSLLAPAGELFF. The CDR3 coding sequence is TGTGCCTGGAGTCTACTAGCACCCGCCGGGGAGCTGTTTTTT.